This entry concerns a single TCR beta chain. What this receptor recognizes is not known. No base quality values were provided; no much bigger clone lies one nucleotide off. The data belong to a study of OX40 agonist ivuxolimab in advanced cancers. For context, the study as a whole: Ivuxolimab, which targeted the costimulatory receptor OX40 (CD134), was an agonistic, fully human IgG2 monoclonal antibody. In the dose-escalation cohort, approximately 82% of patients were male, and the mean age was roughly 56 years with a range of roughly 23 to 79. The point of sequencing TCRbeta in the periphery was to test whether ivuxolimab changed TCR sequence diversity and drove clonal T-cell expansion. Intravenous ivuxolimab was administered to patients every 2 weeks at six dose levels: 0.01, 0.1, 0.3, 1.5, 3 and 10 mg/kg. Among the 52 dose-escalation patients, about 19 had hepatocellular carcinoma, roughly 15 melanoma, 9 renal cell carcinoma and 9 head and neck cancer. Patients were allowed to have had prior anti-PD-1, anti-PD-L1 or anti-CTLA-4 therapy, and 40% of the dose-escalation patients had been treated with checkpoint inhibitors. Partial responses occurred in three dose-escalation patients: two with cutaneous melanoma and one with hepatocellular carcinoma. The paper covers the monotherapy dose-escalation part of the phase I ivuxolimab trial, which included N of about 51 patients.

To sequence the TCRbeta CDR3 region, genomic DNA was isolated from the sorted cells. TCRbeta CDR3 regions were sequenced using the immunoSEQ Assay. The clones in this table, taken by TCRdb from immuneACCESS, are in-frame only. Not every clone is retained; where verified, under half of the shortfall comes from an unresolved V gene, and the cause of the rest is unknown. Recorded for this sample are around 76,000 clones; around 90% of them occurred a single time. Jointly, the top ten make up 10% to 15% of the sample. The germline V gene (reference sequence) specifies MNHEY as CDR1 and SMNVEV as CDR2. V sheds 4 bases and J sheds 5 bases, leaving 20 bases between their ends. The CDR3 runs 17 amino acids, cysteine and phenylalanine included. CDR3 DNA only is kept here, 51 bases in frame from base 1. Patients with autoimmune disease history or receiving systemic immunosuppression were excluded from the trial. Peripheral blood for TCR sequencing was collected from all dose cohorts at baseline, on cycle 4 day 1, and on cycle 7 day 1. Samples were obtained from an open-label, multicenter, first-in-human phase I dose-escalation trial of ivuxolimab. The trial enrolled adults with locally advanced or metastatic head and neck squamous cell, hepatocellular, melanoma or renal cell carcinoma. CD4+ and CD8+ T cells were sorted separately from peripheral blood before TCR sequencing.

General conclusions and limits of the study: Low levels of normalized T-cell clonal expansion were also seen in some patients who did not respond. Antigen specificity was not determined for the clonally expanded peripheral T cells. At doses of 0.1 to 3.0 mg/kg, clonal expansion of both CD4+ and CD8+ T cells in blood was seen between baseline and week 6. After ivuxolimab, expanded clones were on average more numerous among CD8+ T cells than among CD4+ T cells. Partial responders in the 0.1-3.0 mg/kg groups had among the lowest normalized peripheral clonal expansion, especially among CD8+ T cells.

The rearrangement joined TRBV27 to TRBJ2-2; the D region may be TRBD1 or TRBD2, each matching 5 bases equally. Sequencing used CD4+ or CD8+ T cells sorted from blood, obtained in a trial of the OX40 agonist ivuxolimab. This sequence was found in an adult with an advanced solid tumor such as melanoma, head and neck, liver or kidney cancer. The CDR3 amino acid sequence is: CASSYTPFSGSTGELFF. The DNA sequence reads TGTGCCAGCAGTTATACCCCGTTCTCAGGGAGTACCGGGGAGCTGTTTTTT.